The clone carrying this TCR beta chain was seen many times. This sample was taken from a study of T-cell reconstitution after alpha-beta-depleted transplantation in children. Unique molecular identifiers tagged the TCRbeta library. MiXCR, applied by TCRdb to the PCR reads, yields one record per CDR3 protein. The table has 260,000 or so distinct CDR3 sequences, 12% seen once. The germline CDR1 and CDR2 sequences are LNHNV and YYDKDF (reference sequence). CDR3 size: 16 residues. Trimming cost V 8 bases and J 7 bases; bases outside gene matches: 15. The sequencing used PBMCs from the stem cell graft donor, collected from the stem cell graft. The sequence was collected from a human donor who donated a stem cell graft to a child with acute lymphoblastic leukemia. The chain employs TRBV15 and TRBJ1-5; TRBD1 matches 9 bases. CDR3 in amino acids: CATGLRGQGARQPQHF. The CDR3 region has the DNA TGTGCCACCGGCCTTCGGGGACAGGGTGCCAGGCAGCCCCAGCATTTT.